This paragraph covers one T cell receptor beta chain sequence. V lost 5 bases, J lost 1 base, and 16 bases lay in between. Germline CDR1 reads SGHRS; CDR2 reads YFSETQ. This CDR3 is built from 15 residues. The sample belongs to a study of brain T cells in children with intractable seizures. Documented time point: blood from clinic visit 5 months post-surgery; TSC patient then seizure free. The sequenced cases were selected for having the highest brain T cell transcript signatures. Only in-frame clones appear in the TCRdb table, and some are missing; sequencing was by immunoSEQ multiplex PCR. The sample includes around 340,000 clones, over 90% of them seen just once.

The chain links TRBV5-1 to TRBJ2-7; either TRBD1 or TRBD2 may supply D (5 bases each). The TCR originated in a boy in the first two years of life with tuberous sclerosis and intractable seizures. The sample here was peripheral blood, taken 4 to 5 months after surgery. CDR3 in amino acids: CASSRPGTKSYEQYF. The CDR3, as DNA: TGCGCCAGCAGTCGTCCCGGGACCAAGTCCTACGAGCAGTACTTC.